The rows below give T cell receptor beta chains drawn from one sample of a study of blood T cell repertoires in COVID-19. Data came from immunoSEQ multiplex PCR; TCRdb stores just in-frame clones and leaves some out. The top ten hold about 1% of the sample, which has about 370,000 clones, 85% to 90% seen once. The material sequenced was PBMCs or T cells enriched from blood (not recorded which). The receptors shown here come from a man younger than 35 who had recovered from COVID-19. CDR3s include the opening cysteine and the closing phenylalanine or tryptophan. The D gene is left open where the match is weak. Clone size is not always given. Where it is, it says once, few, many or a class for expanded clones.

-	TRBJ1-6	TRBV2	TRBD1	TGTGCCAGAGCCCCGGGACAGTCTAATTCACCCCTCCACTTT	CARAPGQSNSPLHF
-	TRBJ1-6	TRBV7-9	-	TGTGCCAGCACCTTGGGGGGGCAGAATTCACCCCTCCACTTT	CASTLGGQNSPLHF
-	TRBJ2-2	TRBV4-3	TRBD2	TGCGCCAGCAGTCCGGGACTAGCGGGAGGGACGAACACCGGGGAGCTGTTTTTT	CASSPGLAGGTNTGELFF
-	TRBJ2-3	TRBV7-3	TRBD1	TGTGCCAGCAGCTTAGGGACAGGGGATAATACGCAGTATTTT	CASSLGTGDNTQYF
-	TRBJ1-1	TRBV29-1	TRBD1	TGCAGCGTCACAGGGGATATCACTGAAGCTTTCTTT	CSVTGDITEAFF
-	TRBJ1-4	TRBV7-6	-	TGTGCCAGCAGCTCTATTTCAGGGAGGAAGGGTGAAAAACTGTTTTTT	CASSSISGRKGEKLFF
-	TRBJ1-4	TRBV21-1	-	TGTGCCAGCAGGAGGATAAGGAATGAAAAACTGTTTTTT	CASRRIRNEKLFF
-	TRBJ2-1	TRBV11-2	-	TGTGCCAGCAGCTTATCCCGGAGCTCCTACAATGAGCAGTTCTTC	CASSLSRSSYNEQFF
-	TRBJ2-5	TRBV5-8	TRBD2	TGTGCCAGCAGCTATACGACTAGCGGGGGGCAAGAGACCCAGTACTTC	CASSYTTSGGQETQYF
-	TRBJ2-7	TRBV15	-	TGTGCCACCAGCAGACCACAGGACAGTAACTACGAGCAGTACTTC	CATSRPQDSNYEQYF
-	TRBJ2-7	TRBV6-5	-	TGTGCCAGCAGTTACGGACACTCCTACGAGCAGTACTTC	CASSYGHSYEQYF
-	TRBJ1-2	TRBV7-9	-	TGTGCCGGCGGGGCCCTTTATGGCTACACCTTC	CAGGALYGYTF
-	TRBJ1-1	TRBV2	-	TGTGCCACCGGTACCAAGAGCAGGACTGAAGCTTTCTTT	CATGTKSRTEAFF
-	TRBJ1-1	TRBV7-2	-	TGTGCCAGCAGCTCCGACAGGATAGTTAAAGCTTTCTTT	CASSSDRIVKAFF
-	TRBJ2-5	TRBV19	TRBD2	TGTGCCAGTAGTGCACTAGCGGGAGGTTTTGAGACCCAGTACTTC	CASSALAGGFETQYF
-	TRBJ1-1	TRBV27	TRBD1	TGTGCCAGCAGTTTATCGGGGGACAGGCAAGGGGTGGGAACTGAAGCTTTCTTT	CASSLSGDRQGVGTEAFF
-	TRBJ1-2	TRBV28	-	TGTGCCAGCAGTTTGGGCAGGGTAAAGGATGGCTACACCTTC	CASSLGRVKDGYTF
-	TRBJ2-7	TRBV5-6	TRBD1	TGTGCCAGCAGCATTTGGACAGGGGCCTCCTACGAGCAGTACTTC	CASSIWTGASYEQYF
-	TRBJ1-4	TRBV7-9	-	TGTGCCAGCAGCTTAGTGGGACTGGGAAATGAAAAACTGTTTTTT	CASSLVGLGNEKLFF
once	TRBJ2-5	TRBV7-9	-	TGTGCCAGCAGCCCGGGGGACAGTACCCAAGAGACCCAGTACTTC	CASSPGDSTQETQYF
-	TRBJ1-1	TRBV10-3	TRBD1	TGTGCCATCAGTGGAAGACAGGGTTTGTACACTGAAGCTTTCTTT	CAISGRQGLYTEAFF
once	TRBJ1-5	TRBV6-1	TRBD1	TGTGCCAGCAGTGAAACGGACAGGGGGCCCCAGCATTTT	CASSETDRGPQHF
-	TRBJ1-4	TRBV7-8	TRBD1	TGTGCCAGCAGCCCTGGACAGGGGCGACCTAATGAAAAACTGTTTTTT	CASSPGQGRPNEKLFF
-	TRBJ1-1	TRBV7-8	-	TGTGCCAGCAGCCCGGGACACGGGGTGGCTTTCTTT	CASSPGHGVAFF
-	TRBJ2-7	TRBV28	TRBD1	TGTGCCAGCAGCCCCCCACGGCAGGGGGCGTACGAGCAGTACTTC	CASSPPRQGAYEQYF
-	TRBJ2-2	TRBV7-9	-	TGTGCCAGCAGCCCCCACAGTTCCACCGGGGAGCTGTTTTTT	CASSPHSSTGELFF
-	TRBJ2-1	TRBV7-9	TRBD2	TGTGCCAGCAGCTTAGTACTAGCGGGCCACAATGAGCAGTTCTTC	CASSLVLAGHNEQFF
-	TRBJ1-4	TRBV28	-	TGTGCCAGCAGGTGGGGGAGGGGTACGTCAACTAATGAAAAACTGTTTTTT	CASRWGRGTSTNEKLFF
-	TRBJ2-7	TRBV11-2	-	TGTGCCAGCAGCTTAGTCTCCGGGTACGAGCAGTACTTC	CASSLVSGYEQYF
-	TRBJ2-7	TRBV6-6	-	TGTGCCAGCAGAATAGGGACTTACGAGCAGTACTTC	CASRIGTYEQYF
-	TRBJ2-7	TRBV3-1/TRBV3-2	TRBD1	TGTGCCAGCAGCGACCTGGGACAGGGTTTTGGTAGGTACGAGCAGTACTTC	CASSDLGQGFGRYEQYF
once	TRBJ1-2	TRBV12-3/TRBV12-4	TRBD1	TGTGCCAGCAGAGGACAGGATAACTATGGCTACACCTTC	CASRGQDNYGYTF
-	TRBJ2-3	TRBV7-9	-	TGTGCCAGCAGCTTAGGAGCGGGCGATACGCAGTATTTT	CASSLGAGDTQYF
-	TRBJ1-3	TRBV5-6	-	TGTGCCAGCAGCTTGGACAGTTCTCGGTACACCATATATTTT	CASSLDSSRYTIYF
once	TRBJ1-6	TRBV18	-	TGTGCCAGCTCAAGTTCGTTAGGGGGGGGATCACCCCTCCACTTT	CASSSSLGGGSPLHF
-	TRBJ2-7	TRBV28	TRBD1	TGTGCCAGCAGTCCACCGACTTACAGGGGGCTCTACGAGCAGTACTTC	CASSPPTYRGLYEQYF
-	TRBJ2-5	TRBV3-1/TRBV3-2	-	TGTGCCAGCAGCCAAGATAACATCAAGGGGGAGACCCAGTACTTC	CASSQDNIKGETQYF
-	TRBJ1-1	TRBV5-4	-	TGTGCCAGCAGCAGGGGGGGTATTGGTCAGCTGCCTAGAGACACTGAAGCTTTCTTT	CASSRGGIGQLPRDTEAFF
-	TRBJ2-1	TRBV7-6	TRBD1	TGTGCCAGCAGCTTAGATTGGACAGGGGTTTATGGCAATGAGCAGTTCTTC	CASSLDWTGVYGNEQFF